A single sample is the source of the 8 T cell receptor beta chains below, sequenced in a study of vaccination effects on CD4 cells after COVID-19. Antigen specificity for these receptors is unknown. Antigen-specific CD4+ T cells expanded by the ViraFEST assay with viral peptide pools were then sequenced. Culture lasted about ten days before CD4+ T cell isolation. Two-dose vaccination with either BNT162b2 or mRNA-1273 was given to the participants. Sequenced by immunoSEQ multiplex PCR; TCRdb stores in-frame clones only, minus some. The sample has tens of thousands of clones; almost 75% are singletons. Sequenced here: CD4+ T cells from PBMCs cultured with HCoV-229E spike peptides, sampled after COVID-19 vaccination. The receptors stem from a human donor who received a COVID-19 vaccine.

CDR3 DNA: TGTGCCAGCAGCTTGGCCGATCCCTACGAGCAGTACTTC. It is translated as CASSLADPYEQYF. The chain uses TRBV5-5 and TRBJ2-7; D ambiguous. The length of the CDR3 is 13 residues. Germline assignment: CDR1 SGHKS and CDR2 YYEKEE (reference sequence). Between the trimmed V and J ends, which lost 0 bases and 2 bases, there was a span of 6 bases.

V gene TRBV6-5 combines with J gene TRBJ1-1; D unclear. V shed 7 bases and J shed 0 bases, with 9 bases lying between them. This CDR3 has 13 residues. Germline V gene lookup returns CDR1 MNHEY and CDR2 SVGAGI. The CDR3 nucleotides read TGTGCCAGCACCCTAGCCCTGAACACTGAAGCTTTCTTT. It specifies CASTLALNTEAFF.

This clone has just a few counts. V is TRBV30 and J is TRBJ1-3, with 7 bases fitting TRBD1. The germline CDR1 and CDR2 sequences are GTSNPN and SVGIG (reference sequence). CDR3 length: 15 amino acids. V trimming: 2 bases; J trimming: 5 bases; junction bases outside the gene matches: 9. The CDR3 coding sequence is TGTGCCTGGAGTCTCCCTGGGACAGTCCGAAACACCATATATTTT. Amino acid sequence: CAWSLPGTVRNTIYF.

This clone appeared a few times. This chain connects TRBV27 to TRBJ2-3; D is possibly TRBD2 (6 bases). V lost 3 bases and J lost 6, with 10 bases in between. The CDR3 loop spans 13 amino acids. Germline V CDR1 and CDR2: MNHEY, SMNVEV (reference sequence). The chain's CDR3 is CASSFSGRDTQYF. The CDR3 DNA reads as TGTGCCAGCAGTTTTAGCGGTAGGGATACGCAGTATTTT.

This clone was seen a few times. The rearrangement links TRBV7-2 to TRBJ2-7, with D possibly matching TRBD2 (7 bases). CDR1 and CDR2 (germline): SGHTA, FQGNSA. CDR3 length: 15 residues. V lost 1 base to trimming and J lost 3 bases, with 13 bases between them. CDR3 DNA sequence: TGTGCCAGCAGCTTAGACATAAGGGGGGGCTACGAGCAGTACTTC. Its translation is CASSLDIRGGYEQYF.

The chain employs TRBV6-1 and TRBJ1-1; D is possibly TRBD1 (5 bases). The CDR3 totals 14 residues. Germline V gives CDR1 MNHNS, CDR2 SASEGT. V was pared by 2 bases and J by 7 bases, with 14 bases between. This CDR3 is CASSELASQGEAFF. In DNA form, the CDR3 reads TGTGCCAGCAGTGAATTAGCATCGCAGGGTGAAGCTTTCTTT.

V is TRBV3-1 (or the pseudogene TRBV3-2) and J is TRBJ2-7; 7 bases fit TRBD2. This CDR3 has 13 residues. After removal of 7 bases from V and 7 bases from J, the junction contained 10 bases not matched to a gene. The germline V gene has CDR1 LGHDT and CDR2 YNNKEL (reference sequence). CDR3 sequence (DNA): TGTGCCAGCAACCAGCGGGGTCGGGGGGAGCAGTACTTC. Its protein product is CASNQRGRGEQYF.

CDR3 sequence: CASSAGQGAVEQYF. The CDR3 DNA reads as TGTGCCAGTAGCGCGGGACAGGGGGCTGTCGAGCAGTACTTC. J is TRBJ2-7 and V is TRBV19; TRBD1 agrees at 12 bases. V gave up 6 bases and J gave up 6 bases; unmatched junction bases: 6. Per germline, CDR1 LNHDA and CDR2 SQIVND (reference sequence). The CDR3 sequence is 14 residues long.